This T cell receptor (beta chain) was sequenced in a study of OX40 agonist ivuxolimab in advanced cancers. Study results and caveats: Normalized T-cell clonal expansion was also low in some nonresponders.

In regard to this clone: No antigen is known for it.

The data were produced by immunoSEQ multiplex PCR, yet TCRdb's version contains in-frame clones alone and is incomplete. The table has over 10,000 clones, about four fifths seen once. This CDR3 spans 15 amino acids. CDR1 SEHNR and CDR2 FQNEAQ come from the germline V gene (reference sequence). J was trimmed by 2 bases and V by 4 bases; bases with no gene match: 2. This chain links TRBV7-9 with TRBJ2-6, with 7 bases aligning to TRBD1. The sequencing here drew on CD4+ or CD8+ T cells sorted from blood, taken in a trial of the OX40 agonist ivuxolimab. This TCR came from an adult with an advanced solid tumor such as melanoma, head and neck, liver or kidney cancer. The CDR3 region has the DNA TGTGCCAGCAGCTCAACAGGGGCTGGGGCCAACGTCCTGACTTTC. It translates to CASSSTGAGANVLTF. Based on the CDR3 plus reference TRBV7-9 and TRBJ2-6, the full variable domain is DTGVSQNPRHKITKRGQNVTFRCDPISEHNRLYWYRQTLGQGPEFLTYFQNEAQLEKSRLLSDRFSAERPKGSFSTLEIQRTEQGDSAMYLCASSSTGAGANVLTFGAGSRLTVL.